Each of the 13 T cell receptor beta chains below was sequenced from the same sample in a study of shared clonotypes between healthy human individuals. Sequenced by immunoSEQ multiplex PCR; TCRdb stores in-frame clones only, minus some. The sample includes roughly 2 million clones, roughly 94% of them seen just once. The specimen sequenced was naive CD4+ T cells sorted from blood. Documented subset: CD45RA+ positively selected. These receptors were obtained from a man between 18 and 29 years old in good health.

V gene TRBV5-1 combines with J gene TRBJ1-1; a possible D gene is TRBD1 (5 bases). V lost 4 bases, J lost 1 base, and 11 bases lay in between. Germline-derived CDR1 and CDR2 are SGHRS and YFSETQ. The CDR3 totals 14 residues. Here the CDR3 reads CASSVQTGNTEAFF. As DNA, the CDR3 is TGCGCCAGCAGCGTACAAACAGGGAACACTGAAGCTTTCTTT.

The V and J genes are TRBV30 and TRBJ1-1, with no clear D. Trimming pared 0 bases from V and 3 bases from J, leaving 8 bases between. Germline-derived CDR1 and CDR2 are GTSNPN and SVGIG (reference sequence). This CDR3 region has 13 residues. The CDR3 region is CAWSVKLDTEAFF. As DNA, the CDR3 is TGTGCCTGGAGTGTAAAACTGGACACTGAAGCTTTCTTT.

The CDR3 DNA sequence: TGTGCCAGCTCACCAACTAGCGGGGACTACGAGCAGTACTTC. Amino acids: CASSPTSGDYEQYF. This chain uses TRBV18 with TRBJ2-7, with TRBD2 matching over 10 bases. This CDR3 has 14 residues. Germline CDR1 and CDR2: KGHSH and LQKENI. V shed 2 bases and J 3 bases; nucleotides not matched to a gene: 1.

V and J are TRBV2 and TRBJ2-1; 10 bases match TRBD2. CDR1 is SNHLY, CDR2 FYNNEI, per germline. This CDR3 is built from 13 residues. V was pared by 5 bases and J by 10 bases, with 5 bases of the junction left unmatched. The DNA for the CDR3 is TGTGCCAGCAGTATGTGGACTAGCGGCGAGCAGTTCTTC. Protein product: CASSMWTSGEQFF.

The chain has TRBV27 and TRBJ1-2; no clear D gene. Trimming shortened V by 5 bases and J by 4 bases, and 29 bases separated the two germline ends. Germline CDR1 reads MNHEY; CDR2 reads SMNVEV (reference sequence). The CDR3 has 19 amino acids. The CDR3 region is CASSPTLSPGKLARYGYTF. CDR3 nucleotides: TGTGCCAGCAGTCCGACACTGAGTCCGGGTAAACTTGCCCGCTATGGCTACACCTTC.

This clone was seen once. J is TRBJ2-1 and V is TRBV7-9; the match to TRBD2 covers 9 bases. V dropped 5 bases and J dropped 4; count of bases not matched to a gene: 3. CDR3 length equals 14 residues. Germline V gene data show CDR1 as SEHNR and CDR2 as FQNEAQ (reference sequence). As DNA, the CDR3 is TGTGCCAGCAGCCCTAGCGGGACATACAATGAGCAGTTCTTC. Residues: CASSPSGTYNEQFF.

This chain links TRBV6-5 with TRBJ2-7; tentatively, D is TRBD1 (5 bases). The CDR3 runs 14 residues. The V end was cut by 6 bases, the J end by 2 bases, with 14 bases between. Germline V gene lookup returns CDR1 MNHEY and CDR2 SVGAGI. The chain's CDR3 is CASSRTDSTYEQYF. CDR3 DNA: TGTGCCAGCAGCCGAACTGACAGTACCTACGAGCAGTACTTC.

The rearrangement links TRBV5-1 to TRBJ1-6, with 9 bases that match TRBD1. The V and J ends lost 2 bases and 8 bases, in that order; junction bases with no gene match: 8. CDR1 is SGHRS and CDR2 is YFSETQ in the germline V gene. The CDR3 has 16 amino acids. DNA of the CDR3: TGCGCCAGCAGCTTATCCGGGACAGGGTTTGATTCACCCCTCCACTTT. Encoded protein: CASSLSGTGFDSPLHF.

The chain uses TRBV7-8 and TRBJ2-1; a weak D match, TRBD2 (6 bases). The CDR3 is 15 amino acids. Trimming removed 2 bases at V and 8 bases at J, with 16 bases between. Germline CDR1 SGHVS, CDR2 FQNEAQ. The CDR3 here is CASSLRAGLGDEQFF. CDR3 in DNA: TGTGCCAGCAGCTTAAGAGCGGGCCTCGGGGATGAGCAGTTCTTC.

The rearrangement links TRBV18 to TRBJ2-7, with 11 bases that match TRBD1. CDR1 and CDR2 from the germline V gene are KGHSH and LQKENI. V gave up 4 bases and J gave up 2 bases; unmatched junction bases: 4. The CDR3 extends over 15 amino acids. DNA of the CDR3: TGTGCCAGCTCACGTGGGACAGGGGGGGCCTACGAGCAGTACTTC. It yields the protein CASSRGTGGAYEQYF.

This chain joins TRBV30 and TRBJ2-1; 9 nucleotides agree with TRBD2. Germline CDR1 and CDR2: GTSNPN and SVGIG (reference sequence). Trimming took 7 bases from V and 3 from J; bases not matched to a gene: 13. This CDR3 spans 16 amino acids. The CDR3 spells CASKVGVRGGYNEQFF. The CDR3 nucleotides read TGTGCCTCCAAAGTGGGTGTGCGGGGGGGCTACAATGAGCAGTTCTTC.

This clone was counted a single time. The chain is built from TRBV5-6 and TRBJ1-1; 7 nucleotides agree with TRBD1. The germline CDR1 and CDR2 sequences are SGHDT and YYEEEE. This CDR3 comprises 16 residues. The J segment lost 1 base and the V segment lost 4 bases, leaving 10 bases of the junction unmatched. This chain's CDR3 is CASSATGTVKNTEAFF. CDR3 sequence (DNA): TGTGCCAGCAGCGCTACCGGGACAGTGAAGAACACTGAAGCTTTCTTT.

The chain employs TRBV30 and TRBJ2-5; possible D gene TRBD1, 6 bases. The germline CDR1 and CDR2 sequences are GTSNPN and SVGIG (reference sequence). The CDR3 is made up of 11 amino acids. The germline V and J ends were trimmed by 6 bases and 2 bases, with 7 bases remaining between them. The CDR3 here is CACGQQETQYF. The CDR3 bases are TGTGCCTGCGGACAGCAAGAGACCCAGTACTTC. Looking up the rest from reference TRBV30 and TRBJ2-5 gives the full variable domain: SQTIHQWPATLVQPVGSPLSLECTVEGTSNPNLYWYRQAAGRGLQLLFYSVGIGQISSEVPQNLSASRPQDRQFILSSKKLLLSDSGFYLCACGQQETQYFGPGTRLLVL.